Presented here are 18 T cell receptor beta chains from one specimen sequenced in a study of molecular identifiers for immune sequencing clone quantification. TCRdb passed the PCR reads through MiXCR, listing each CDR3 protein once. This sample has about 640,000 distinct CDR3 sequences, with less than 20% found just once. What was sequenced was naive CD8+ T cells from blood, with Jurkat cell RNA spiked in. The sample's subset: FACS-sorted CD8+CD4-CCR7+CD45RA+ naive T cells. The receptors were sampled from a human donor in good health. Some libraries in this study had Jurkat cell RNA spiked in.

There are many counts of this clonotype. The genes are TRBV4-3 and TRBJ1-6; no reliable D call. V gave up 4 bases and J gave up 7 bases, with 14 bases separating them. Germline loops: CDR1 LGHNA, CDR2 YSLEER. The CDR3 covers 15 residues. Here the CDR3 reads CASSLSGVGNSPLHF. CDR3 DNA: TGCGCCAGCAGCCTATCCGGGGTGGGAAATTCACCCCTCCACTTT.

This clonotype was recorded many times. The J gene is TRBJ2-5, the V gene TRBV27; D not certain. The CDR3 is 11 amino acids. V dropped 6 bases and J dropped 4 bases, with 6 bases sitting between them. Germline V CDR1 and CDR2: MNHEY, SMNVEV (reference sequence). For the CDR3, the DNA is TGTGCCAGCAGGACCGGAGAGACCCAGTACTTC. Translated: CASRTGETQYF.

Concerning this clonotype: A much larger clone differs by one base, so this may be a read error. Here the CDR3 DNA reads TGCGCCAGCGGCCAATACGGGGAGCTGTTTTTT. It specifies CASGQYGELFF. The chain carries TRBV4-1 and TRBJ2-2; D gene unclear. This CDR3 comprises 11 residues. Germline CDR1 MGHRA, CDR2 YSYEKL.

Here the CDR3 DNA reads TGTGCCAGCAGTTTTAGGTCCGGCTTAGCGGGTTACAATGAGCAGTTCTTC. This sequence encodes CASSFRSGLAGYNEQFF. V is TRBV28 and J is TRBJ2-1; 7 bases map to TRBD2. Trimming at V came to 3 bases and at J to 4 bases, leaving 12 bases not matched to a gene. The CDR3 is 17 amino acids. Germline-derived CDR1 and CDR2 are MDHEN and SYDVKM.

The chain has TRBV27 and TRBJ1-5, with 8 bases matching TRBD1. The germline gives CDR1 MNHEY, CDR2 SMNVEV (reference sequence). The CDR3 runs 18 residues. J lost 0 bases, V lost 4 bases, and 11 bases had no gene match. CDR3: CASSSYRDRKNSNQPQHF. CDR3 coding DNA: TGTGCCAGCAGTTCCTACCGGGACAGGAAAAATAGCAATCAGCCCCAGCATTTT.

This clonotype was seen only a few times. The CDR3 region is CASGTGGIYEQYF. CDR3 DNA: TGTGCCAGCGGGACAGGGGGAATCTACGAGCAGTACTTC. V gene TRBV12-3 or TRBV12-4 combines with J gene TRBJ2-7; 11 bases align to TRBD1. The CDR3 sequence is 13 residues long. V lost 8 bases, J lost 3 bases, and 3 bases stayed unmatched.

This clonotype appeared many times. This chain uses TRBV27 with TRBJ1-1; 10 positions match TRBD1. Looked up from germline, CDR1 is MNHEY and CDR2 is SMNVEV (reference sequence). This CDR3 is built from 14 residues. V trimming: 6 bases; J trimming: 3 bases; junction bases outside the gene matches: 4. CDR3 DNA: TGTGCCAGCAGAGACAGGGGGCGCGACACTGAAGCTTTCTTT. As protein: CASRDRGRDTEAFF.

The J gene is TRBJ2-7, the V gene TRBV6-2 or TRBV6-3; D gene uncertain. Germline V gene lookup returns CDR1 MNHEY and CDR2 SVGEGT. The CDR3 is made up of 14 amino acids. Trimming removed 2 bases at V and 2 bases at J, with 10 bases between. CDR3 region: CASSYGSRTYEQYF. The DNA of the CDR3 is TGTGCCAGCAGTTACGGAAGTCGGACCTACGAGCAGTACTTC.

This clonotype came up a few times. The chain couples TRBV18 to TRBJ2-1; weak D call: TRBD2 (6 bases). Germline CDR1 KGHSH, CDR2 LQKENI. The V end lost 0 bases, the J end lost 0 bases, and 9 bases lay between the germline ends. The CDR3 has 16 residues. The CDR3 loop is CASSPPEGSSYNEQFF. The CDR3 nucleotides are TGTGCCAGCTCACCACCGGAGGGCAGCTCCTACAATGAGCAGTTCTTC.

This chain connects TRBV12-3 or TRBV12-4 to TRBJ2-1; possible D gene TRBD2, 5 bases. This CDR3 spans 14 amino acids. The germline V and J ends were trimmed by 7 bases and 0 bases, with 10 bases remaining between them. The CDR3 DNA sequence: TGTGCCAGCACCTCGACTAACTCCTACAATGAGCAGTTCTTC. Its translation is CASTSTNSYNEQFF.

As concerns this clonotype: A much more abundant neighbour one base away suggests this may be a read error. J is TRBJ2-5 and V is TRBV6-2 or TRBV6-3, with 8 bases fitting TRBD1. Germline V gives CDR1 MNHEY, CDR2 SVGEGT. This CDR3 comprises 15 residues. CDR3 region: CGSSYPDRDQETQYF. The CDR3 region has the DNA TGTGGCAGCAGTTACCCGGACAGGGACCAAGAGACCCAGTACTTC.

The chain joins TRBV7-2 to TRBJ2-1; D is ambiguous. Germline V lookup: CDR1 SGHTA, CDR2 FQGNSA. Between the trimmed V and J ends, which lost 7 bases and 10 bases, there was a span of 26 bases. The CDR3 is made up of 16 amino acids. CDR3 nucleotides: TGTGCCAGCACCGTAGCTTTATGGTCCCTCGGTGACGAGCAGTTCTTC. Translating it yields CASTVALWSLGDEQFF.

With regard to this clonotype: This may arise from a read error, as a much more abundant clone is one base away. The chain recombines TRBV27 with TRBJ2-7; D remains ambiguous. In germline, CDR1 is MNHEY, CDR2 SMNVEV (reference sequence). CDR3 size: 13 residues. CDR3: CACSLGDWREQYF. CDR3 DNA sequence: TGTGCCTGCAGTTTGGGCGACTGGCGAGAGCAGTACTTC.

This clonotype was recorded many times. The CDR3: CASSPPLADQETQYF. The CDR3 bases are TGTGCCAGCAGCCCCCCCCTAGCCGACCAAGAGACCCAGTACTTC. This chain uses TRBV7-9 with TRBJ2-5, with a weak D call TRBD2 (5 bases). Deletions cut 5 bases from V and 0 bases from J, with 13 bases between. This CDR3 is built from 15 residues. Looked up from germline, CDR1 is SEHNR and CDR2 is FQNEAQ (reference sequence).

This clonotype appeared a few times. This rearrangement joins TRBV30 to TRBJ2-5; perhaps TRBD1 as D (6 bases). Germline CDR1 reads GTSNPN; CDR2 reads SVGIG (reference sequence). V was cut by 2 bases and J by 2 bases, with 12 bases left in between. This CDR3 comprises 14 residues. In DNA form, the CDR3 reads TGTGCCTGGAGTCCGGGGACAAAACAAGAGACCCAGTACTTC. This codes for CAWSPGTKQETQYF.

This clonotype came up many times. V gene TRBV7-9 combines with J gene TRBJ1-1; a possible D gene is TRBD1 (5 bases). This CDR3 is built from 15 residues. V dropped 7 bases and J dropped 0 bases, with 15 bases sitting between them. Germline V lookup: CDR1 SEHNR, CDR2 FQNEAQ (reference sequence). CDR3 DNA: TGTGCCAGCAACCCGGTATGGGGGATGAACACTGAAGCTTTCTTT. It yields the protein CASNPVWGMNTEAFF.

Many counts were recorded for this clonotype. The chain is built from TRBV2 and TRBJ2-3; D is possibly TRBD1 or TRBD2 (6 bases each). Germline lookup yields CDR1 SNHLY and CDR2 FYNNEI. The CDR3 is 18 amino acids. The V gene lost 0 bases and the J gene lost 7 bases, with 23 bases spanning the gap. Here the CDR3 DNA reads TGTGCCAGCAGTGAAGCTAGCGCGCTTTTCGGGGGCGAAAATACGCAGTATTTT. Encoded protein: CASSEASALFGGENTQYF. Filled out from reference TRBV2 and TRBJ2-3, the complete variable domain reads EPEVTQTPSHQVTQMGQEVILRCVPISNHLYFYWYRQILGQKVEFLVSFYNNEISEKSEIFDDQFSVERPDGSNFTLKIRSTKLEDSAMYFCASSEASALFGGENTQYFGPGTRLTVL.

The J gene is TRBJ2-7, the V gene TRBV2, with no clear D. The germline V gene encodes CDR1 SNHLY and CDR2 FYNNEI. This CDR3 spans 17 amino acids. Trimming cost V 0 bases and J 4 bases, with 19 bases left between them. CDR3 in DNA: TGTGCCAGCAGTGAAGCTCCAAGTCCCCGGCCCGGGTACGAGCAGTACTTC. Translating gives CASSEAPSPRPGYEQYF.